This is a list of T cell receptor beta chains from one sample in a study of blood T cell repertoires in COVID-19. Sequenced by immunoSEQ multiplex PCR; TCRdb stores in-frame clones only, minus some. The profile shows about 210,000 clones, around 89% of them singletons. Input material: peripheral blood. All receptors come from a middle-aged woman with acute or convalescent COVID-19. The CDR3 runs from the conserved cysteine through the conserved F or W. The D gene is left open where the match is weak. Clone size is given for some rows only: seen once, a few or many times, or a class if the clone is expanded.

- TRBJ1-6 TRBV3-1/TRBV3-2 - TGTGCCAGCAGCCGCGTCGGTAATTCACCCCTCCACTTT CASSRVGNSPLHF
- TRBJ1-2 TRBV21-1 few TGTGCCAGCAGCAAAGGAGCCGACAGGGGCGATGGCTACACCTTC CASSKGADRGDGYTF
TRBD1 TRBJ2-6 TRBV9 - TGTGCCAGCAGCTATTTAGGGACAGGGGGATCTGGGGCCAACGTCCTGACTTTC CASSYLGTGGSGANVLTF
- TRBJ1-1 TRBV27 - TGTGCCAGCAGCTCAAGGGGGACGACTGAAGCTTTCTTT CASSSRGTTEAFF
TRBD1 TRBJ1-1 TRBV6-5 - TGTGCCAGCAGTTTCGATACAGGGGCGGCGACAGAAGCTTTCTTT CASSFDTGAATEAFF
- TRBJ1-2 TRBV5-6 - TGTGCCAGCAGCTTGTATACCTACTTTAACTATGGCTACACCTTC CASSLYTYFNYGYTF
TRBD2 TRBJ2-1 TRBV5-5 few TGTGCCAGCAGCTCAATTTGGACTAGCGGGGTACTCAATGAGCAGTTCTTC CASSSIWTSGVLNEQFF
TRBD1 TRBJ1-3 TRBV4-1 - TGCGCCAGCAGCCCGGACAGGCGCCGTGGAAACACCATATATTTT CASSPDRRRGNTIYF
TRBD1 TRBJ2-2 TRBV18 once TGTGCCAGCTCACCGGGCTGGACAGGGTCGAACACCGGGGAGCTGTTTTTT CASSPGWTGSNTGELFF
- TRBJ1-1 TRBV18 - TGTGCCAGCTCACCGCCATCGACAGGTAGGAACACTGAAGCTTTCTTT CASSPPSTGRNTEAFF
- TRBJ1-2 TRBV25-1 - TGTGCCAGCAGTGAATCCCGGCCGGCGGCCAACTATGGCTACACCTTC CASSESRPAANYGYTF
TRBD1 TRBJ1-4 TRBV5-4 - TGTGCCAGCAGCCGAACGCGGGGTACCGGGACAGGGAGTGAAAAACTGTTTTTT CASSRTRGTGTGSEKLFF
- TRBJ1-1 TRBV12-5 - TGTGCTAGTGGTCAGACGGCGGGGGGGGAAGCTTTCTTT CASGQTAGGEAFF
TRBD2 TRBJ2-1 TRBV10-1 once TGCGCCAGCAGTGAAATGGGGCGGGGGGGCCGGTTCTTC CASSEMGRGGRFF
TRBD1 TRBJ1-1 TRBV29-1 - TGCAGCGTTGATAACAGGGGAGCTGTGAACACTGAAGCTTTCTTT CSVDNRGAVNTEAFF
TRBD2 TRBJ2-1 TRBV4-1 - TGCGCCAGCAGCCGAATCCCCTCTAGCGGGGTTTACAATGAGCAGTTCTTC CASSRIPSSGVYNEQFF
TRBD1 TRBJ2-5 TRBV7-2 - TGTGCCAGCAGCTTCCGGGACAGGCAAGGGACCCAGTACTTC CASSFRDRQGTQYF
TRBD1 TRBJ1-3 TRBV5-6 - TGTGCCAGCAGCTACAGACAGGGAGGAAACACCATATATTTT CASSYRQGGNTIYF
- TRBJ2-3 TRBV5-1 - TGCGCCAGCAGCTCTCAGGAGGGGCGGGCGGCAGATACGCAGTATTTT CASSSQEGRAADTQYF
- TRBJ1-4 TRBV21-1 - TGTGCCAGCAGCGTCCGGACAGGGGGAAACGAAAAACTGTTTTTT CASSVRTGGNEKLFF
- TRBJ2-1 TRBV5-1 - TGCGCCAGCAGCCCGCCGACTACTAACTACAATGAGCAGTTCTTC CASSPPTTNYNEQFF
TRBD1 TRBJ1-2 TRBV19 - TGTGCCAGTAGTCGACCGGGACAGGGGCGAAGGTATGGCTACACCTTC CASSRPGQGRRYGYTF
- TRBJ1-4 TRBV11-2 - TGTGCCAGCAGCGAGCAGGTCACTGTTAGTGAAAAACTGTTTTTT CASSEQVTVSEKLFF
- TRBJ2-2 TRBV5-1 - TGCGCCAGCAGCTTGGTAGAGTCGGGGACCGGGGAGCTGTTTTTT CASSLVESGTGELFF
TRBD1 TRBJ2-5 TRBV10-1 - TGCGCCAGCAGTGAGCAGGGGGCGCGGGGAGAGACCCAGTACTTC CASSEQGARGETQYF
TRBD2 TRBJ2-1 TRBV11-3 - TGTGCCAGCAGCTTAACTAGCGGGGCATACAATGAGCAGTTCTTC CASSLTSGAYNEQFF
TRBD1 TRBJ1-1 TRBV27 - TGTGCCAGCAGTTTATATGGTAGGGGGACAGGGTGGAACACTGAAGCTTTCTTT CASSLYGRGTGWNTEAFF
TRBD1 TRBJ1-4 TRBV2 few TGTGCCAGCAGTGCAACGACAGGGGGAAATGAAAAACTGTTTTTT CASSATTGGNEKLFF
- TRBJ1-2 TRBV9 - TGTGCCAGCAGCGTAAGCGGGACCCCCTATGGCTACACCTTC CASSVSGTPYGYTF
- TRBJ1-1 TRBV15 - TGTGCCACCAGCAGAGTGGAACAGAGTACTGAAGCTTTCTTT CATSRVEQSTEAFF
- TRBJ1-3 TRBV19 - TGTGCCAGTAGGCCCCCTAGTGCGGGGGCTGGAAACACCATATATTTT CASRPPSAGAGNTIYF
- TRBJ1-2 TRBV12-3/TRBV12-4 - TGTGCCAGCAGTCCAACAGGGTCCCCCGGCTACACCTTC CASSPTGSPGYTF
- TRBJ1-5 TRBV5-1 - TGCGCCAGCAGCTTGGAGTTCAGTGGGCCCCAGCATTTT CASSLEFSGPQHF
TRBD2 TRBJ2-5 TRBV11-2 - TGTGCCAGCAGCTTAGGAGCGGGATTCCAAGAGACCCAGTACTTC CASSLGAGFQETQYF
- TRBJ1-5 TRBV19 - TGTGCCACTTCGAAGCTAAGGGAGAATCAGCCCCAGCATTTT CATSKLRENQPQHF
- TRBJ2-4 TRBV30 few TGTGCCTGGAGTGGAGACACGGGGAACATTCAGTACTTC CAWSGDTGNIQYF
- TRBJ2-5 TRBV18 - TGTGCCAGCTCACCACGCACCAGCGCTGCAGAGACCCAGTACTTC CASSPRTSAAETQYF
- TRBJ1-1 TRBV2 - TGTGCCAGCAGTCCCGTCCCGAGTGCCACTGAAGCTTTCTTT CASSPVPSATEAFF
- TRBJ1-6 TRBV12-3/TRBV12-4 - TGTGCCAGCAGTTTATCACGCGATTCACCCCTCCACTTT CASSLSRDSPLHF
- TRBJ1-1 TRBV30 - TGTGCCTGGAGTGTCGGTAACGGAGCCGAAGCTTTCTTT CAWSVGNGAEAFF
TRBD1 TRBJ1-1 TRBV7-2 - TGTGCCAGCAGCTTAGGGGGACAGGGTGGTGCTTTCTTT CASSLGGQGGAFF
- TRBJ1-3 TRBV7-9 few TGTGCCAGCAGCACGGCCCTTGCCCACAGGGTATCTTCTGGAAACACCATATATTTT CASSTALAHRVSSGNTIYF
- TRBJ1-3 TRBV13 - TGTGCCAGCAGCCCAGGAAACACCATATATTTT CASSPGNTIYF